These 31 T cell receptor beta chains originate from one sample sequenced in a study of T cells after yellow fever vaccination. MiXCR was run by TCRdb on the 5' RACE reads, yielding one entry per CDR3 protein. The sample shows hundreds of thousands of distinct CDR3 sequences, roughly 12% of them seen only once. The sample was PBMCs, taken on the day of the yellow fever booster vaccination. These receptor sequences come from a man younger than 40 who received the YFV17D yellow fever vaccine.

This sequence joins TRBV7-2 and TRBJ2-7; perhaps TRBD2 as D (5 bases). This CDR3 is built from 15 residues. The germline V and J ends were trimmed by 2 bases and 4 bases, with 15 bases remaining between them. Per germline, CDR1 SGHTA and CDR2 FQGNSA. DNA for the CDR3: TGTGCCAGCAGCTTATCGGCGGGCTGGGTTTACGAGCAGTACTTC. Protein product: CASSLSAGWVYEQYF.

This clonotype was counted a single time. The rearrangement uses TRBV15 and TRBJ2-5; D is perhaps TRBD1 (6 bases). The germline V gene has CDR1 LNHNV and CDR2 YYDKDF (reference sequence). The CDR3 has 16 amino acids. V was clipped by 3 bases and J by 4 bases, with 18 bases between them. The CDR3 here is CATSRVPEQGRETQYF. The DNA of the CDR3 is TGTGCCACCAGCAGGGTTCCGGAACAGGGAAGAGAGACCCAGTACTTC.

This clonotype came up a few times. The rearrangement joins TRBV6-5 to TRBJ2-5; 8 bases fit TRBD2. J lost 1 base, V lost 5 bases, and 15 bases had no gene match. This CDR3 contains 18 residues. Germline V gene sequence: CDR1 MNHEY, CDR2 SVGAGI. The CDR3 region has the DNA TGTGCCAGCAGTCAGTCGGGAGGGCCTTCAATAGGCCAAGAGACCCAGTACTTC. Its translation is CASSQSGGPSIGQETQYF.

There are a few counts of this clonotype. V is TRBV5-1 and J is TRBJ1-1; D not certain. The CDR3 length is 12 residues. Germline V lookup: CDR1 SGHRS, CDR2 YFSETQ. Trimming left V 4 bases short and J 8 bases short, with 12 bases between. The CDR3 protein is CASSPPGSEAFF. Here the CDR3 DNA reads TGCGCCAGCAGCCCCCCGGGCTCGGAAGCTTTCTTT.

This clonotype has just a few counts. The chain couples TRBV20-1 to TRBJ2-7; D ambiguous. From germline, CDR1 is DFQATT and CDR2 SNEGSKA (reference sequence). This CDR3 has 11 residues. V was cut by 3 bases and J by 0 bases, with 3 bases left in between. This CDR3 is CSARRSYEQYF. The DNA for the CDR3 is TGCAGTGCTAGGCGCTCCTACGAGCAGTACTTC.

This clonotype was counted between two and nine times. CDR3 in amino acids: CSARLLAGLRYNEQFF. The CDR3 DNA is TGCAGTGCTAGACTGCTAGCGGGGCTTAGGTACAATGAGCAGTTCTTC. The chain is built from TRBV20-1 and TRBJ2-1, with TRBD2 matching 9 bases. The germline CDR1 and CDR2 sequences are DFQATT and SNEGSKA (reference sequence). After removal of 2 bases from V and 4 bases from J, the junction contained 9 bases not matched to a gene. The CDR3 consists of 16 residues.

This clonotype has only a few counts. V usage is TRBV2 and J usage is TRBJ2-7; D may match TRBD1 or TRBD2 (5 bases each). CDR3 length: 18 residues. The germline V and J ends were trimmed by 3 bases and 5 bases, with 26 bases remaining between them. Germline lookup yields CDR1 SNHLY and CDR2 FYNNEI. This chain's CDR3 is CASSERGLVGARTDEQYF. CDR3 nucleotide sequence: TGTGCCAGCAGTGAGAGAGGACTTGTCGGGGCGAGAACAGACGAGCAGTACTTC.

In this sample, this clonotype turned up a few times. This chain uses TRBV6-2 or TRBV6-3 with TRBJ1-5; unclear D gene. CDR3 size: 14 residues. Germline assignment: CDR1 MNHEY and CDR2 SVGEGT. Trimming removed 6 bases at V and 2 bases at J, with 11 bases between. CDR3 protein: CASSAALGNQPQHF. The CDR3 DNA follows: TGTGCCAGCAGCGCGGCCTTGGGCAATCAGCCCCAGCATTTT.

This clonotype was picked up a small number of times. This chain uses TRBV4-2 with TRBJ2-7, with 8 bases identical to TRBD1. The V and J ends lost 1 base and 3 bases, in that order; junction bases with no gene match: 8. The CDR3 extends over 16 amino acids. Germline V CDR1 and CDR2: LGHNA, YNFKEQ. CDR3 DNA: TGTGCCAGCAGCCAAGGTTCAGGGGGCCTCGACTACGAGCAGTACTTC. The encoded protein is CASSQGSGGLDYEQYF.

The chain is built from TRBV20-1 and TRBJ2-3, with 7 bases matching TRBD1. This CDR3 comprises 15 residues. From germline, CDR1 is DFQATT and CDR2 SNEGSKA (reference sequence). J lost 4 bases, V lost 3 bases, and 10 bases had no gene match. The CDR3 reads CSASSPGGEPDTQYF. The CDR3 coding sequence is TGCAGTGCTAGCTCCCCAGGGGGAGAGCCAGATACGCAGTATTTT.

The chain joins TRBV7-9 to TRBJ2-1, with D tentatively TRBD2 (5 bases). Trimming pared 0 bases from V and 6 bases from J, leaving 15 bases between. The CDR3 extends over 16 amino acids. From germline, CDR1 is SEHNR and CDR2 FQNEAQ (reference sequence). DNA for the CDR3: TGTGCCAGCAGCTTAGCAGGGATCGGGATTAGCAATGAGCAGTTCTTC. Translated: CASSLAGIGISNEQFF.

This clonotype showed up just a few times. V and J are TRBV6-6 and TRBJ1-4, with D unclear. Trimming took 6 bases from V and 9 from J, leaving 8 bases between them. There are 11 residues in the CDR3. Germline-derived CDR1 and CDR2 are MNHNY and SVGAGI (reference sequence). CDR3 amino acids: CASSPRKKLFF. For the CDR3, the DNA is TGTGCCAGCAGCCCCAGGAAAAAACTGTTTTTT.

This chain uses TRBV7-9 with TRBJ2-7; D is possibly TRBD1 (5 bases). CDR3 size: 13 residues. Trimming removed 6 bases from V and 2 bases from J, with 11 bases in between. Germline CDR1 is SEHNR and CDR2 is FQNEAQ (reference sequence). Written as DNA, the CDR3 is TGTGCCAGCAGAGGACGACAGACCTACGAGCAGTACTTC. It yields the protein CASRGRQTYEQYF.

This clonotype was observed at least ten times. V and J are TRBV7-2 and TRBJ2-3; D possibly corresponds to TRBD1 (5 bases). The V gene's germline CDR1 is SGHTA and CDR2 FQGNSA. V was trimmed by 5 bases and J by 5 bases, leaving 11 bases between them. The CDR3 has 13 amino acids. This CDR3 reads CASSPRRGDTQYF. The CDR3 DNA sequence: TGTGCCAGCAGCCCCAGAAGGGGAGATACGCAGTATTTT.

This clonotype has just a few counts. The gene calls are TRBV25-1 and TRBJ1-2, with unresolved D. The CDR3 has 13 amino acids. The V gene's germline CDR1 is MGHDK and CDR2 SYGVNS. V lost 1 base, J lost 4 bases, and 7 bases lay in between. In DNA, the CDR3 is TGTGCCAGCAGTGAATCCGGTGGCTATGGCTACACCTTC. As protein: CASSESGGYGYTF.

Only a few counts were recorded for this clonotype. The chain joins TRBV7-3 to TRBJ2-2, with unresolved D. Germline V gives CDR1 SGHTA, CDR2 FQGTGA. Trimming removed 2 bases from V and 7 bases from J, with 14 bases in between. The CDR3 is 15 residues long. The CDR3 nucleotides read TGTGCCAGCAGCTTACTGTCTGGGTTGGGCGGGGAGCTGTTTTTT. Its protein is CASSLLSGLGGELFF. The variable domain in full, completed from reference TRBV7-3 and TRBJ2-2, reads GAGVSQTPSNKVTEKGKYVELRCDPISGHTALYWYRQSLGQGPEFLIYFQGTGAADDSGLPNDRFFAVRPEGSVSTLKIQRTERGDSAVYLCASSLLSGLGGELFFGEGSRLTVL.

The chain employs TRBV20-1 and TRBJ2-3, with a tentative D call TRBD1 (5 bases). Per germline, CDR1 DFQATT and CDR2 SNEGSKA (reference sequence). There are 15 residues in the CDR3. V lost 0 bases and J 2 bases, leaving 12 bases between the germline ends. DNA of the CDR3: TGCAGTGCTAGAGATACAGGAATGACCACAGATACGCAGTATTTT. Protein: CSARDTGMTTDTQYF.

J is TRBJ1-5 and V is TRBV20-1, with 7 bases lining up with TRBD1. V lost 6 bases and J lost 9; bases outside the gene matches: 11. Per the germline V gene, CDR1 is DFQATT and CDR2 is SNEGSKA (reference sequence). The CDR3 has 13 amino acids. The chain's CDR3 is CSANRQGLAPQHF. The CDR3 DNA reads as TGCAGTGCCAATAGACAGGGCTTAGCGCCCCAGCATTTT.

The chain uses TRBV6-1 and TRBJ1-1, with 9 bases that match TRBD1. Germline CDR1 is MNHNS and CDR2 is SASEGT. This CDR3 has 14 residues. J was trimmed by 5 bases and V by 5 bases; bases with no gene match: 6. The CDR3, as DNA: TGTGCCAGCAGTCAAGACAGGGGGGGGACTGAAGCTTTCTTT. It translates to CASSQDRGGTEAFF.

This clonotype was seen more than once but under ten times. This chain joins TRBV7-9 and TRBJ1-6; D possibly corresponds to TRBD1 (5 bases). CDR1 and CDR2 from the germline V gene are SEHNR and FQNEAQ (reference sequence). Trimming removed 5 bases at V and 7 bases at J, with 15 bases between. The CDR3 runs 15 residues. As DNA, the CDR3 is TGTGCCAGCAGCGCGAACCGGGACCTAAATTCACCCCTCCACTTT. Amino acids: CASSANRDLNSPLHF.

This clonotype turned up a few times. CDR3 amino acids: CASRLRGHAGDEQYF. The CDR3 nucleotides read TGTGCCAGTAGACTTAGGGGCCACGCGGGCGACGAGCAGTACTTC. The chain couples TRBV19 to TRBJ2-7; D may correspond to TRBD1 or TRBD2 (5 bases each). Germline loops: CDR1 LNHDA, CDR2 SQIVND (reference sequence). Trimming cost V 6 bases and J 5 bases, with 20 bases left between them. The length of the CDR3 is 15 residues.

A few counts support this clonotype. At one end, the junction sequence differs from germline, possibly due to a read error. The chain is built from TRBV5-1 and TRBJ1-1; 11 bases fit TRBD1. The germline CDR1 and CDR2 sequences are SGHRS and YFSETQ. The CDR3 is 16 residues long. The CDR3 coding sequence is TGCGCCAGCAGTTTGGACAGGGGGCCCTCGGGAACTGAAGCTTTCTTT. Its translation is CASSLDRGPSGTEAFF.

In its sample, this clonotype was seen a few times. This sequence joins TRBV4-3 and TRBJ2-1; 9 bases line up with TRBD2. V trimming: 1 base; J trimming: 7 bases; junction bases outside the gene matches: 8. Germline V lookup: CDR1 LGHNA, CDR2 YSLEER. The CDR3 is made up of 16 amino acids. In nucleotides, the CDR3 is TGCGCCAGCAGCCAAGTCTTCAGCGGGAGGTTGAATGAGCAGTTCTTC. Its translation: CASSQVFSGRLNEQFF.

This clonotype has a handful of counts. This rearrangement joins TRBV7-9 to TRBJ1-4, with 8 nucleotides matching TRBD1. The CDR3 runs to 15 residues. Germline V gives CDR1 SEHNR, CDR2 FQNEAQ (reference sequence). With 8 bases clipped from V and 1 base from J, the junction kept 6 bases outside the gene matches. CDR3 protein: CASRTGRETNEKLFF. Here the CDR3 DNA reads TGTGCCAGCCGGACAGGGAGGGAAACTAATGAAAAACTGTTTTTT.

This chain connects TRBV4-3 to TRBJ2-2; D not certain. The CDR3 has 14 residues. Trimming stripped 0 bases from V and 8 bases from J, with 10 bases between. Germline V lookup: CDR1 LGHNA, CDR2 YSLEER. The CDR3 DNA is TGCGCCAGCAGCCAAGATTTAAAGGCTGGGGAGCTGTTTTTT. Translating it yields CASSQDLKAGELFF.

This rearrangement joins TRBV7-2 to TRBJ2-7; D possibly matches TRBD1 or TRBD2 (5 bases each). The CDR3 is 14 amino acids. Germline CDR1 reads SGHTA; CDR2 reads FQGNSA. V was trimmed by 3 bases and J by 6 bases, leaving 15 bases between them. The CDR3 nucleotides read TGTGCCAGCAGCTTCGCGAGGACAAGCGGCGAGCAGTACTTC. Translated, it gives CASSFARTSGEQYF.

This clonotype was counted between two and nine times. This chain joins TRBV6-2 or TRBV6-3 and TRBJ2-1; 10 positions agree with TRBD2. V lost 0 bases to trimming and J lost 9 bases; unmatched junction nucleotides: 2. Germline loops: CDR1 MNHEY, CDR2 SVGEGT. The CDR3 extends over 14 amino acids. CDR3 coding DNA: TGTGCCAGCAGTTACTCGGGACTAGCGATTGAGCAGTTCTTC. Translating it yields CASSYSGLAIEQFF.

This clonotype was recorded at least ten times. The chain links TRBV27 to TRBJ2-2, with D hard to call. V lost 1 base and J lost 6, with 6 bases in between. CDR1 and CDR2 from the germline V gene are MNHEY and SMNVEV (reference sequence). The CDR3 has 13 residues. This chain's CDR3 is CASSLFNAGELFF. The CDR3 nucleotides read TGTGCCAGCAGTTTATTTAACGCCGGGGAGCTGTTTTTT.

This clonotype was seen repeatedly, ten times or more. The chain carries TRBV20-1 and TRBJ2-7, with 11 bases matching TRBD2. Looked up from germline, CDR1 is DFQATT and CDR2 is SNEGSKA (reference sequence). After removal of 3 bases from V and 3 bases from J, the junction contained 7 bases not matched to a gene. The CDR3 is made up of 15 amino acids. The CDR3 sequence is CSARALTSGNYEQYF. CDR3 nucleotide sequence: TGCAGTGCTAGGGCCCTGACTAGCGGGAACTACGAGCAGTACTTC.

This clonotype has a handful of counts. The chain joins TRBV29-1 to TRBJ2-2; unclear D gene. The V gene lost 3 bases and the J gene lost 2 bases, with 7 bases spanning the gap. In germline, CDR1 is SQVTM, CDR2 ANQGSEA. CDR3 length: 13 amino acids. The CDR3 nucleotides read TGCAGCGTTGACTTGTTTAACACCGGGGAGCTGTTTTTT. This gives the protein CSVDLFNTGELFF.

The CDR3 nucleotides read TGTGCCAGCAGCTTTCGTAGCGGGAACTACAATGAGCAGTTCTTC. Translating gives CASSFRSGNYNEQFF. V gene TRBV7-3 combines with J gene TRBJ2-1; 8 bases match TRBD2. The CDR3 has 15 amino acids. V shed 3 bases, J shed 3 bases, and the junction held 4 bases outside the gene matches. Germline assignment: CDR1 SGHTA and CDR2 FQGTGA.